This TCR beta chain stems from a study of blood T cell repertoires in COVID-19. For the study at large: Whether acute or convalescent, the COVID-19 samples came from the United States, Italy and Spain. T cells, B-cell-depleted T cells, or PBMCs supplied cDNA or gDNA.

Categorization into cohorts depended on clinical history that participants reported. Study processing details: For nucleated cells, counts were estimated from reference gene primer amplification. Sequencing was performed with immunoSEQ multiplex PCR; in TCRdb, only in-frame clones are kept and a portion is missing. V and J calls and clone size come straight from that table; D and trimming were deduced from the DNA. In the table there are fewer than 350,000 clones, around nine tenths of which are singletons. The ends were cut back, 4 bases at V and 4 bases at J, with 9 bases in the middle. Germline loops: CDR1 SGDLS, CDR2 YYNGEE. The CDR3 loop spans 13 amino acids.

Sequencing input: PBMCs or T cells enriched from blood (not recorded which). This TCR was recovered from a woman aged 40-49 years who had recovered from COVID-19. The V and J genes are TRBV9 and TRBJ2-1; D unresolved. In DNA form, the CDR3 reads TGTGCCAGCAGCCCCCCGGGTTACAATGAGCAGTTCTTC. This translates into CASSPPGYNEQFF.